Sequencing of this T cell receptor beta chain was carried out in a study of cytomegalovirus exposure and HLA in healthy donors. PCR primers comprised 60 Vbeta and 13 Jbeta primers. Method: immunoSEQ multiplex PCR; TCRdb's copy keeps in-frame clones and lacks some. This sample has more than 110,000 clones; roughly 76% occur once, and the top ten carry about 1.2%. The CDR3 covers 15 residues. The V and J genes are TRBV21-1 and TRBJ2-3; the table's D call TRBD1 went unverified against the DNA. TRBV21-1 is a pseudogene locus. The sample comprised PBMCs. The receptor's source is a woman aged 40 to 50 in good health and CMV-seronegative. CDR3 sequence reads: CASSKGSMSTDTQYF. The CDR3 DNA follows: TGTGCCAGCAGCAAGGGCAGCATGAGCACAGATACGCAGTATTTT.